This T cell receptor (beta chain) was sequenced during a study of blood T cell repertoires in COVID-19. Across the study: The United States, Italy and Spain were the sources of the acute and convalescent COVID-19 samples. PBMCs, B-cell-depleted T cells, or T cells were the source of the cDNA or gDNA that made up the material.

The V gene lost 1 base and the J gene lost 0 bases, with 10 bases spanning the gap. Per germline, CDR1 SEHNR and CDR2 FQNEAQ (reference sequence). This CDR3 contains 16 residues. In the original workflow: Amplifying reference gene primers gave estimates of nucleated cell counts. Clones were read by immunoSEQ multiplex PCR, and TCRdb kept only the in-frame ones, dropping some. That table is the source of V, J and clone size, and D and trimming were worked out from the DNA. The sample includes about 8,700 clones, less than 90% of them seen just once. This TCR was recovered from a human donor with active COVID-19. The donor label of this sample is uncertain. Sample: peripheral blood. The V call is TRBV7-9, the J call TRBJ1-5; no clear D. CDR3 residues: CASSLVTTTSNQPQHF. In DNA, the CDR3 is TGTGCCAGCAGCTTAGTTACCACTACTAGCAATCAGCCCCAGCATTTT.